This is a list of T cell receptor beta chains from one sample in a study of CD4 T cells in relation to SARS-CoV-2 and coronaviruses. Profiling relied on immunoSEQ multiplex PCR, and the TCRdb table lists in-frame clones only, not all of them. The profile shows about 40,000 clones, around 77% of them singletons. Their cognate antigens are unknown. The sequencing input was memory CD4+ T cells from PBMCs, cultured in vitro. Source of these receptors: an adult with COVID-19. CDR3s include the opening cysteine and the closing phenylalanine or tryptophan. D genes are given only for firm matches. Size tells how often a clone was seen (once, few, many) or the class of an expanded clone, and some rows leave it out.

d_call	j_call	v_call	clone_size	cdr3_nt	cdr3_aa
-	TRBJ1-1	TRBV7-9	-	TGTGCCAGCAGCTTAATATTGGGGAGTTATATCACTGAAGCTTTCTTT	CASSLILGSYITEAFF
TRBD2	TRBJ2-1	TRBV28	-	TGTGCCAGCAGTTCCCTCTCTAGCACGGGAGGGCCACTGAATGAGCAGTTCTTC	CASSSLSSTGGPLNEQFF
TRBD1	TRBJ2-1	TRBV25-1	-	TGTGCCAGCAGTGATCACGAGGGGGCCTTAAATGAGCAGTTCTTC	CASSDHEGALNEQFF
-	TRBJ1-1	TRBV10-3	-	TGTGCCATCAGTGGGACAAGGAGGGGGACTGAAGCTTTCTTT	CAISGTRRGTEAFF
TRBD2	TRBJ2-7	TRBV7-8	-	TGTGCCAGCAGCTTAGTATTAGCGGGTGGCGAGCAGTACTTC	CASSLVLAGGEQYF
-	TRBJ2-5	TRBV11-2	-	TGTGCCAGCAGCTTGGCTCAAGAGACCCAGTACTTC	CASSLAQETQYF
TRBD1	TRBJ1-1	TRBV7-2	-	TGTGCCAGCAGCCTCCGAAGGACAGGCTTGAACACTGAAGCTTTCTTT	CASSLRRTGLNTEAFF
TRBD2	TRBJ2-1	TRBV3-1/TRBV3-2	-	TGTGCCAGCAGCCAAGATGGGGCGGGAGGACTAGCTTTAAGAGCGCACAATGAGCAGTTCTTC	CASSQDGAGGLALRAHNEQFF
-	TRBJ2-7	TRBV6-1	-	TGTGCCAGCAGTGAAACTATTATAGTCTACGAGCAGTACTTC	CASSETIIVYEQYF
-	TRBJ2-7	TRBV14	-	TGTGCCAGCAGCCGTACAGTATGGCCCTATTGGGGCGAGCAGTACTTC	CASSRTVWPYWGEQYF
-	TRBJ2-3	TRBV20-1	-	TGCAGTGCCCCCCGGGGGAATACGCAGTATTTT	CSAPRGNTQYF
-	TRBJ2-3	TRBV7-3	-	TGTGCCAGCAGCTTAGGGTCAACAGATACGCAGTATTTT	CASSLGSTDTQYF
-	TRBJ2-1	TRBV7-8	few	TGTGCCAGCAGCTTAGCGCTTGCATCCAATGAGCAGTTCTTC	CASSLALASNEQFF
-	TRBJ1-3	TRBV9	-	TGTGCCAGCAGCCCCCGGGGGGCTGACTCTGGAAACACCATATATTTT	CASSPRGADSGNTIYF
TRBD1	TRBJ1-5	TRBV9	-	TGTGCCAGCAGCGTAGACGGACAGGGCAATCAGCCCCAGCATTTT	CASSVDGQGNQPQHF
TRBD1	TRBJ1-2	TRBV28	-	TGTGCCAGCAGTTGGGGACAGTCCAACTATGGCTACACCTTC	CASSWGQSNYGYTF
-	TRBJ2-1	TRBV7-8	-	TGTGCCAGCAGCTTAGTTTCTACCCTATCCTACAATGAGCAGTTCTTC	CASSLVSTLSYNEQFF
-	TRBJ2-6	TRBV30	-	TGTGCCTGGGGGGTTTCGGGCTCTGGGGCCAACGTCCTGACTTTC	CAWGVSGSGANVLTF
-	TRBJ1-4	TRBV5-1	once	TGCGCCAGCAGCCCCGGCCGGACGGCGGAAAAACTGTTTTTT	CASSPGRTAEKLFF
-	TRBJ2-1	TRBV25-1	-	TGTGCCAGCAGTGACTACGGAAGCTCCTACAATGAGCAGTTCTTC	CASSDYGSSYNEQFF
TRBD1	TRBJ1-2	TRBV5-5	-	TGTGCCAGCAGCGTAAAGAGCCGGGACAGGGCGACGGGCTACACCTTC	CASSVKSRDRATGYTF
-	TRBJ1-4	TRBV30	few	TGTGCCTGGAGTGGAGACAGGTTACGGGAAAAACTGTTTTTT	CAWSGDRLREKLFF
TRBD2	TRBJ2-1	TRBV2	few	TGTGCCAGCACCACTAGCGGGAGGGCCTCGGGGAATGAGCAGTTCTTC	CASTTSGRASGNEQFF
TRBD1	TRBJ1-2	TRBV9	-	TGTGCCAGCAGCCAGGACAGGGTTTCTGGCTACACCTTC	CASSQDRVSGYTF